Below are 30 T cell receptor beta chains sequenced from a single sample in a study of blood T cell repertoires in COVID-19. Some clones are missing from TCRdb's copy, which holds only in-frame ones; the method was immunoSEQ multiplex PCR. The table lists a few hundred thousand clones, about 88% of them singletons. The specimen was PBMCs or T cells enriched from blood (not recorded which). These receptor sequences come from a woman aged 25 to 45 who had recovered from COVID-19.

This chain connects TRBV9 to TRBJ2-7, with 11 bases lining up with TRBD2. After removal of 3 bases from V and 9 bases from J, the junction contained 2 bases not matched to a gene. Germline CDR1 reads SGDLS; CDR2 reads YYNGEE. The CDR3 length is 12 residues. The CDR3 spells CASSETSGVQYF. The CDR3 DNA follows: TGTGCCAGCAGCGAGACTAGCGGGGTGCAGTACTTC. The full variable domain, its missing parts supplied by reference TRBV9 and TRBJ2-7, is DSGVTQTPKHLITATGQRVTLRCSPRSGDLSVYWYQQSLDQGLQFLIQYYNGEERAKGNILERFSAQQFPDLHSELNLSSLELGDSALYFCASSETSGVQYFGPGTRLTVT.

The chain joins TRBV28 to TRBJ1-4; D is perhaps TRBD1 (5 bases). V was clipped by 6 bases and J by 6 bases, with 17 bases between them. Per germline, CDR1 MDHEN and CDR2 SYDVKM. The CDR3 is made up of 15 amino acids. The CDR3 nucleotides are TGTGCCAGCAGCCGTTCGGCAGGGTGGTATGAAAAACTGTTTTTT. Its translation: CASSRSAGWYEKLFF. Drawing the rest from reference TRBV28 and TRBJ1-4, the complete variable domain is DVKVTQSSRYLVKRTGEKVFLECVQDMDHENMFWYRQDPGLGLRLIYFSYDVKMKEKGDIPEGYSVSREKKERFSLILESASTNQTSMYLCASSRSAGWYEKLFFGSGTQLSVL.

The rearrangement joins TRBV28 to TRBJ2-2; D possibly corresponds to TRBD2 (5 bases). V was cut by 3 bases and J by 6 bases, with 8 bases left in between. CDR1 is MDHEN and CDR2 is SYDVKM in the germline V gene. The CDR3 extends over 13 amino acids. This chain's CDR3 is CASSLEVPGELFF. The DNA of the CDR3 is TGTGCCAGCAGTTTGGAGGTTCCCGGGGAGCTGTTTTTT.

Points on this clone: Within the sample, other DNA sequences also encode this same CDR3. The chain uses TRBV6-5 and TRBJ1-2; perhaps TRBD1 as D (6 bases). Trimming took off 2 bases at V and 3 bases at J, with 10 bases between the two ends. The CDR3 loop spans 14 amino acids. Germline V gene sequence: CDR1 MNHEY, CDR2 SVGAGI. CDR3 protein: CASSYRAGDYGYTF. In DNA, the CDR3 is TGTGCCAGCAGTTACAGGGCAGGGGACTATGGCTACACCTTC.

The V gene is TRBV6-5, the J gene TRBJ1-2, with D unresolved. Trimming shortened V by 2 bases and J by 4 bases, and 14 bases separated the two germline ends. This CDR3 has 15 amino acids. The germline V gene has CDR1 MNHEY and CDR2 SVGAGI. The CDR3 loop is CASSYDPEEGYGYTF. DNA for the CDR3: TGTGCCAGCAGTTACGACCCGGAGGAGGGCTATGGCTACACCTTC.

The chain combines TRBV5-1 with TRBJ1-1; D is uncertain. Germline lookup yields CDR1 SGHRS and CDR2 YFSETQ. The CDR3 runs 12 residues. V lost 3 bases to trimming and J lost 6 bases, with 9 bases between them. Written as DNA, the CDR3 is TGCGCCAGCAGCTCCCGGGATGCTGAAGCTTTCTTT. Protein sequence: CASSSRDAEAFF.

The J gene is TRBJ1-1, the V gene TRBV10-3; no clear D gene. This CDR3 region has 13 residues. Germline V gene lookup returns CDR1 ENHRY and CDR2 SYGVKD. The V and J ends lost 2 bases and 6 bases respectively, with 10 bases between them. CDR3 bases: TGTGCCATCAGTGAGGGGCTCGGCGCTGAAGCTTTCTTT. As protein: CAISEGLGAEAFF.

V is TRBV10-3 and J is TRBJ2-7; TRBD1 matches at 11 bases. The CDR3 covers 12 residues. CDR1 is ENHRY, CDR2 SYGVKD, per germline. V dropped 10 bases and J dropped 6; count of bases not matched to a gene: 5. CDR3 nucleotides: TGTGCCAACGCCGGGACAGGGGGCGAGCAGTACTTC. Its protein is CANAGTGGEQYF.

DNA for the CDR3: TGTGCCAGCAGCCGCGGGGGGGCCCGGGCAGATACGCAGTATTTT. Its translation is CASSRGGARADTQYF. The chain couples TRBV28 to TRBJ2-3; 9 bases line up with TRBD2. V trimming: 6 bases; J trimming: 4 bases; junction bases outside the gene matches: 8. Per germline, CDR1 MDHEN and CDR2 SYDVKM. This CDR3 spans 15 amino acids.

This sequence joins TRBV4-1 and TRBJ1-2; D remains unclear. The CDR3 has 12 amino acids. Germline V CDR1 and CDR2: MGHRA, YSYEKL. V was pared by 3 bases and J by 4 bases, with 6 bases between. The CDR3 bases are TGCGCCAGCAGCCAGAACAGCTATGGCTACACCTTC. Amino acid sequence: CASSQNSYGYTF.

This clone has only one observation. The chain joins TRBV7-9 to TRBJ2-7; 8 nucleotides match TRBD1. Germline values: CDR1 SEHNR, CDR2 FQNEAQ (reference sequence). The CDR3 contains 14 residues. Trimming removed 4 bases from V and 4 bases from J; junction bases left unmatched: 6. As DNA, the CDR3 is TGTGCCAGCAGCTCGGGACAGGTCGAGTACGAGCAGTACTTC. It translates to CASSSGQVEYEQYF.

The genes are TRBV6-5 and TRBJ1-6, with 7 bases identical to TRBD1. V was clipped by 7 bases and J by 2 bases; unmatched bases: 5. The CDR3 is 15 amino acids. The germline V gene encodes CDR1 MNHEY and CDR2 SVGAGI. The CDR3 sequence is CASKQGQTYNSPLHF. DNA for the CDR3: TGTGCCAGCAAGCAGGGACAGACCTATAATTCACCCCTCCACTTT.

V and J are TRBV2 and TRBJ2-7; 7 bases fit TRBD2. V was clipped by 10 bases and J by 4 bases; unmatched bases: 7. The V gene's germline CDR1 is SNHLY and CDR2 FYNNEI. This CDR3 is built from 12 residues. The CDR3 DNA is TGTGCCACCGGGACTATCCAATACGAGCAGTACTTC. It is translated as CATGTIQYEQYF. The variable domain in full, with the rest retrieved from reference TRBV2 and TRBJ2-7, is EPEVTQTPSHQVTQMGQEVILRCVPISNHLYFYWYRQILGQKVEFLVSFYNNEISEKSEIFDDQFSVERPDGSNFTLKIRSTKLEDSAMYFCATGTIQYEQYFGPGTRLTVT.

This clone was recorded at least ten times. V and J are TRBV20-1 and TRBJ1-5, with unresolved D. The CDR3 runs 13 residues. Trimming left V 3 bases short and J 0 bases short, with 6 bases between. The germline CDR1 and CDR2 sequences are DFQATT and SNEGSKA (reference sequence). DNA of the CDR3: TGCAGTGCTAGTTCGGGTAGCAATCAGCCCCAGCATTTT. As protein: CSASSGSNQPQHF.

V is TRBV7-2 and J is TRBJ2-7, with 10 bases lining up with TRBD1. With V trimmed by 3 bases and J by 7 bases, 6 bases remained unmatched. This CDR3 contains 14 residues. The V gene's germline CDR1 is SGHTA and CDR2 FQGNSA. The CDR3 loop is CASSFRQGAAEQYF. CDR3 nucleotide sequence: TGTGCCAGCAGCTTCCGACAGGGGGCGGCAGAGCAGTACTTC.

V usage is TRBV2 and J usage is TRBJ2-7, with 9 nucleotides matching TRBD1. The V and J ends lost 4 bases and 0 bases, in that order; junction bases with no gene match: 4. Germline CDR1 SNHLY, CDR2 FYNNEI. CDR3 length equals 15 residues. The DNA for the CDR3 is TGTGCCAGCAGTGGAGGGGGACAGGGCTCCTACGAGCAGTACTTC. It encodes CASSGGGQGSYEQYF.

This clone occurred a few times. The chain couples TRBV20-1 to TRBJ1-1; 7 nucleotides line up with TRBD1. The CDR3 loop spans 16 amino acids. The junction had 10 bases not matched to a gene; V was cut back by 3 bases and J by 0 bases. Per the germline V gene, CDR1 is DFQATT and CDR2 is SNEGSKA (reference sequence). The CDR3: CSASLPGQSMNTEAFF. CDR3 bases: TGCAGTGCTAGTCTCCCGGGACAGTCAATGAACACTGAAGCTTTCTTT.

The chain employs TRBV11-2 and TRBJ2-7, with D perhaps TRBD2 (7 bases). CDR3 length equals 14 residues. Germline CDR1 is SGHAT and CDR2 is FQNNGV. The ends were cut back, 3 bases at V and 5 bases at J, with 14 bases in the middle. The DNA for the CDR3 is TGTGCCAGCAGCTTCCTAGGGGGAGGGAACGAGCAGTACTTC. As protein: CASSFLGGGNEQYF.

This clone was counted only a few times. J is TRBJ1-1 and V is TRBV4-1; D remains ambiguous. CDR3 length equals 16 residues. Trimming took off 0 bases at V and 4 bases at J, with 15 bases between the two ends. The V gene's germline CDR1 is MGHRA and CDR2 YSYEKL. DNA of the CDR3: TGCGCCAGCAGCCAAGACTTCGCCAGGAGGGCCACTGAAGCTTTCTTT. Translation gives CASSQDFARRATEAFF.

DNA of the CDR3: TGTGCCAGCAGCTCCCGGACAGGACTCTCTGGGGCCAACGTCCTGACTTTC. As protein: CASSSRTGLSGANVLTF. V and J are TRBV7-6 and TRBJ2-6; 7 bases line up with TRBD1. With V trimmed by 4 bases and J by 0 bases, 6 bases remained unmatched. CDR3 length: 17 amino acids. Germline V gene data show CDR1 as SGHVS and CDR2 as FNYEAQ.

This clone came up once. The chain is built from TRBV5-4 and TRBJ2-7; weak D call: TRBD1 (6 bases). The V gene's germline CDR1 is SGHNT and CDR2 YYREEE (reference sequence). The CDR3 sequence is 15 residues long. Trimming stripped 4 bases from V and 6 bases from J, with 20 bases between. The CDR3 nucleotides are TGTGCCAGCAGCGCCCCAAAGGGGGTGGCCGCCGAGCAGTACTTC. Translating gives CASSAPKGVAAEQYF.

The CDR3 DNA follows: TGTGCCAGCTCACTTTACTACAGGGAATTGGATGAAAAACTGTTTTTT. Protein sequence: CASSLYYRELDEKLFF. J is TRBJ1-4 and V is TRBV18; tentatively, D is TRBD1 (6 bases). CDR1 KGHSH and CDR2 LQKENI come from the germline V gene. CDR3 length: 16 amino acids. V lost 4 bases to trimming and J lost 6 bases, with 18 bases between them.

The rearrangement joins TRBV7-8 to TRBJ2-5; no definite D call. Looked up from germline, CDR1 is SGHVS and CDR2 is FQNEAQ. This CDR3 is built from 13 residues. Trimming left V 3 bases short and J 3 bases short, with 8 bases between. The CDR3 DNA follows: TGTGCCAGCAGCTTGGGCAGGAAAGAGACCCAGTACTTC. Its protein product is CASSLGRKETQYF. The whole variable domain, filled in from reference TRBV7-8 and TRBJ2-5, reads GAGVSQSPRYKVAKRGQDVALRCDPISGHVSLFWYQQALGQGPEFLTYFQNEAQLDKSGLPSDRFFAERPEGSVSTLKIQRTQQEDSAVYLCASSLGRKETQYFGPGTRLLVL.

J is TRBJ1-3 and V is TRBV5-1; D perhaps matches TRBD1 (5 bases). V lost 0 bases to trimming and J lost 0 bases, with 7 bases between them. Germline CDR1 reads SGHRS; CDR2 reads YFSETQ. CDR3 length: 15 amino acids. The CDR3, as DNA: TGCGCCAGCAGCTTGGTGGGACTCTCTGGAAACACCATATATTTT. As protein: CASSLVGLSGNTIYF.

V and J are TRBV5-1 and TRBJ1-3; D uncertain. The CDR3 extends over 14 amino acids. Looked up from germline, CDR1 is SGHRS and CDR2 is YFSETQ. Trimming pared 5 bases from V and 0 bases from J, leaving 9 bases between. The CDR3 spells CASSRESSGNTIYF. CDR3 DNA sequence: TGCGCCAGCAGTCGGGAGTCCTCTGGAAACACCATATATTTT.

The chain has TRBV7-2 and TRBJ2-7; tentatively, D is TRBD2 (6 bases). The V and J ends lost 5 bases and 4 bases respectively, with 12 bases between them. This CDR3 region has 13 residues. Germline CDR1 is SGHTA and CDR2 is FQGNSA. The CDR3 loop is CASSPRGRYEQYF. The CDR3 nucleotides are TGTGCCAGCAGCCCCCGGGGGAGGTACGAGCAGTACTTC.

V usage is TRBV10-3 and J usage is TRBJ1-4; 7 nucleotides align to TRBD1. J gave up 5 bases and V 8 bases, and 5 bases lay outside the gene matches. Per germline, CDR1 ENHRY and CDR2 SYGVKD. CDR3 size: 13 residues. CDR3 in DNA: TGTGCCATCCGGGACAGTCACAATGAAAAACTGTTTTTT. Protein sequence: CAIRDSHNEKLFF.

This clone was found once. The rearrangement links TRBV19 to TRBJ1-2, with TRBD1 identical over 11 bases. This CDR3 has 16 amino acids. Germline-derived CDR1 and CDR2 are LNHDA and SQIVND (reference sequence). Unmatched junction bases numbered 7, after V lost 4 bases and J lost 3 bases. The CDR3 DNA is TGTGCCAGTAGTACACCCGGACAGGGGGCTTACTATGGCTACACCTTC. It specifies CASSTPGQGAYYGYTF.

On this clone: Other DNA sequences from this sample encode an identical CDR3 as well. The V and J genes are TRBV29-1 and TRBJ2-7; TRBD1 is a possible D gene (6 bases). V lost 1 base and J lost 4, with 11 bases in between. This CDR3 spans 13 amino acids. The germline V gene has CDR1 SQVTM and CDR2 ANQGSEA. Here the CDR3 reads CSVEVQGRYEQYF. The CDR3 DNA sequence: TGCAGCGTTGAAGTTCAGGGGCGGTACGAGCAGTACTTC.

This sequence joins TRBV3-1 (or the pseudogene TRBV3-2) and TRBJ1-6, with 10 bases that match TRBD1. V lost 1 base and J lost 5; bases outside the gene matches: 2. Per the germline V gene, CDR1 is LGHDT and CDR2 is YNNKEL (reference sequence). The CDR3 sequence is 16 residues long. The CDR3 DNA is TGTGCCAGCAGCCAAGTAGGGACAGGGGATAATTCACCCCTCCACTTT. This sequence encodes CASSQVGTGDNSPLHF.